A single sample is the source of the 13 T cell receptor beta chains below, sequenced in a study of identical twins. MiXCR, run by TCRdb on the 5' RACE reads, gives a single entry per CDR3 protein. The sample lists some 1,600,000 distinct CDR3 sequences, about 32% seen once, with about 0.27% in the top ten. Sample: cord blood. Receptors originate from a newborn girl in good health.

The chain has TRBV14 and TRBJ2-5, with D unresolved. The CDR3 runs 14 residues. V shed 1 base and J shed 5 bases, with 11 bases lying between them. Germline-derived CDR1 and CDR2 are SGHDN and FVKESK. The CDR3 spells CASSQGGSWETQYF. The CDR3 DNA follows: TGTGCCAGCAGCCAAGGGGGTAGTTGGGAGACCCAGTACTTC.

Only one count was recorded for this clonotype. The rearrangement joins TRBV2 to TRBJ2-2, with a tentative D call TRBD1 (6 bases). Germline CDR1 SNHLY, CDR2 FYNNEI. This CDR3 contains 15 residues. Trimming removed 5 bases at V and 0 bases at J, with 10 bases between. The CDR3 region is CASSLGAPNTGELFF. Written as DNA, the CDR3 is TGTGCCAGCAGTCTGGGGGCCCCGAACACCGGGGAGCTGTTTTTT.

The genes are TRBV28 and TRBJ2-1; either TRBD1 or TRBD2 may fit D (5 bases each). The CDR3 runs 16 residues. Trimming cost V 6 bases and J 0 bases, with 15 bases left between them. In germline, CDR1 is MDHEN, CDR2 SYDVKM. The DNA for the CDR3 is TGTGCCAGCAGCTCCGGGACGACGAGCTCCTACAATGAGCAGTTCTTC. As protein: CASSSGTTSSYNEQFF.

This sequence joins TRBV5-1 and TRBJ2-1, with D perhaps matching TRBD1 (5 bases). The CDR3 length is 15 residues. CDR1 is SGHRS and CDR2 is YFSETQ in the germline V gene. V was clipped by 4 bases and J by 0 bases, with 11 bases between them. For the CDR3, the DNA is TGCGCCAGCAGCCCCGGACATCCCTCCTACAATGAGCAGTTCTTC. This gives the protein CASSPGHPSYNEQFF.

The chain is built from TRBV20-1 and TRBJ2-7, with 7 positions matching TRBD2. The CDR3 covers 15 residues. Germline V lookup: CDR1 DFQATT, CDR2 SNEGSKA (reference sequence). After removal of 0 bases from V and 3 bases from J, the junction contained 8 bases not matched to a gene. This CDR3 reads CSAREKELAIYEQYF. DNA for the CDR3: TGCAGTGCTAGAGAAAAGGAACTAGCGATCTACGAGCAGTACTTC.

The chain has TRBV4-2 and TRBJ2-5; D possibly corresponds to TRBD2 (6 bases). V lost 2 bases and J lost 11, with 18 bases in between. The germline gives CDR1 LGHNA, CDR2 YNFKEQ. CDR3 length: 14 amino acids. CDR3: CASSQPPLGGEQYF. The CDR3 nucleotides are TGTGCCAGCAGCCAACCCCCTTTGGGGGGTGAGCAGTACTTC.

A word on this clonotype: One end of the junction varies from germline; a read error may be responsible. The V and J genes are TRBV28 and TRBJ2-3; 8 nucleotides match TRBD1. Germline CDR1 MDHEN, CDR2 SYDVKM. The CDR3 spans 16 residues. In nucleotides, the CDR3 is TGTGCCAGTAGTTTAACAGGACAGGGAGTCGCAGATACGCAGTATTTT. Its translation: CASSLTGQGVADTQYF. Full variable domain (outside the CDR3, taken from reference TRBV28 and TRBJ2-3): DVKVTQSSRYLVKRTGEKVFLECVQDMDHENMFWYRQDPGLGLRLIYFSYDVKMKEKGDIPEGYSVSREKKERFSLILESASTNQTSMYLCASSLTGQGVADTQYFGPGTRLTVL.

This clonotype showed up just a few times. The chain combines TRBV2 with TRBJ2-1; 12 positions agree with TRBD2. With 5 bases clipped from V and 9 bases from J, the junction kept 11 bases outside the gene matches. Germline lookup yields CDR1 SNHLY and CDR2 FYNNEI. This CDR3 has 16 residues. The CDR3 DNA is TGTGCCAGCAGTCCTTCTAGCGGGAGGGCCCAGGGTGAGCAGTTCTTC. Translation: CASSPSSGRAQGEQFF.

A few counts support this clonotype. CDR3 amino acids: CASSTGLAEAYEQYF. Here the CDR3 DNA reads TGCGCCAGCAGCACGGGACTAGCGGAAGCCTACGAGCAGTACTTC. The gene calls are TRBV5-1 and TRBJ2-7; 11 nucleotides align to TRBD2. Trimming at V came to 4 bases and at J to 2 bases, leaving 5 bases not matched to a gene. Germline V gene sequence: CDR1 SGHRS, CDR2 YFSETQ. The CDR3 totals 15 residues. Full variable domain (rest looked up from reference TRBV5-1 and TRBJ2-7): KAGVTQTPRYLIKTRGQQVTLSCSPISGHRSVSWYQQTPGQGLQFLFEYFSETQRNKGNFPGRFSGRQFSNSRSEMNVSTLELGDSALYLCASSTGLAEAYEQYFGPGTRLTVT.

The CDR3 DNA sequence: TGTGCCAGCAGCCATGTACAGGGGCCCTGGGAGTATGGCTACACCTTC. Translating it yields CASSHVQGPWEYGYTF. The chain couples TRBV3-1 to TRBJ1-2, with 7 bases identical to TRBD1. CDR3 length equals 16 residues. Germline CDR1 and CDR2: LGHDT and YNNKEL (reference sequence). V gave up 3 bases and J gave up 5 bases; unmatched junction bases: 12. The full variable domain, in which reference TRBV3-1 and TRBJ1-2 provide the parts outside the CDR3, is DTAVSQTPKYLVTQMGNDKSIKCEQNLGHDTMYWYKQDSKKFLKIMFSYNNKELIINETVPNRFSPKSPDKAHLNLHINSLELGDSAVYFCASSHVQGPWEYGYTFGSGTRLTVV.

This chain connects TRBV25-1 to TRBJ2-5, with D possibly TRBD2 on 5 matching bases. The V gene's germline CDR1 is MGHDK and CDR2 SYGVNS. Between the trimmed V and J ends, which lost 10 bases and 6 bases, there was a span of 18 bases. This CDR3 region has 13 residues. The CDR3 reads CATSYAGLKTQYF. The CDR3 bases are TGTGCCACCTCCTACGCGGGCCTCAAGACCCAGTACTTC.

A few counts support this clonotype. The rearrangement links TRBV7-2 to TRBJ2-3; TRBD2 matches at 10 bases. J was trimmed by 4 bases and V by 0 bases; bases with no gene match: 4. CDR3 length: 16 residues. Per the germline V gene, CDR1 is SGHTA and CDR2 is FQGNSA. CDR3 sequence (DNA): TGTGCCAGCAGCTTAGCGTCGCTAGCGGGAGCAGATACGCAGTATTTT. It encodes CASSLASLAGADTQYF. Drawing the rest from reference TRBV7-2 and TRBJ2-3, the complete variable domain is GAGVSQSPSNKVTEKGKDVELRCDPISGHTALYWYRQSLGQGLEFLIYFQGNSAPDKSGLPSDRFSAERTGGSVSTLTIQRTQQEDSAVYLCASSLASLAGADTQYFGPGTRLTVL.

The table lists this clonotype with a few counts. The chain uses TRBV4-1 and TRBJ1-1; TRBD1 might be the D (5 bases). The CDR3 is 18 amino acids. V lost 2 bases, J lost 1 base, and 20 bases lay in between. Germline values: CDR1 MGHRA, CDR2 YSYEKL. The CDR3 spells CASSQPLLALGGNTEAFF. For the CDR3, the DNA is TGCGCCAGCAGCCAACCCCTATTGGCCCTGGGGGGGAACACTGAAGCTTTCTTT.